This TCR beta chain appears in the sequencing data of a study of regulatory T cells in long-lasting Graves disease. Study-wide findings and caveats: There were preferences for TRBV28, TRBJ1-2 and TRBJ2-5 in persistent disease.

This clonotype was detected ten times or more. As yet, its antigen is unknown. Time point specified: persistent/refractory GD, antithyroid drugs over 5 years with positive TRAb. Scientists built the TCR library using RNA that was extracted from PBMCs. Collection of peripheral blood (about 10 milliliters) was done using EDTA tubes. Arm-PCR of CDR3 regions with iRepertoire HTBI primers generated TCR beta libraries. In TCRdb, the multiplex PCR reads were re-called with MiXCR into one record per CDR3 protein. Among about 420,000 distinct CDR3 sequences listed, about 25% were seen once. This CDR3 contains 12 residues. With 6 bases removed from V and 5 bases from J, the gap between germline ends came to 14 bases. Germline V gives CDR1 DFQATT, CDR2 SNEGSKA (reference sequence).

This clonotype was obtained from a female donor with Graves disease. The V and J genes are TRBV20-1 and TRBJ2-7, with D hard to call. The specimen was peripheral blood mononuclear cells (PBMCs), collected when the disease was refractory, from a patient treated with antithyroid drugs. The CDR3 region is CSAPYYPNEQYF. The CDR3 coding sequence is TGCAGTGCCCCCTATTACCCTAACGAGCAGTACTTC.